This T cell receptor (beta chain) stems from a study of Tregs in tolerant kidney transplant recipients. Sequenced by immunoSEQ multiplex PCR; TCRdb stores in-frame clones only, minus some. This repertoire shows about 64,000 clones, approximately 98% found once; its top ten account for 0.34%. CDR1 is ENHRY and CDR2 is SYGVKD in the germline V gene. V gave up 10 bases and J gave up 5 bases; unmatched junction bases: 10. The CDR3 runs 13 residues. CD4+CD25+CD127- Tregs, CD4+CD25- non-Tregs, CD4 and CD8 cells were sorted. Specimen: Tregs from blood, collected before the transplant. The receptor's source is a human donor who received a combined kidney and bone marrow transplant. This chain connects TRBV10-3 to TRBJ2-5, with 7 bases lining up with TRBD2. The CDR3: CATGRVGEETQYF. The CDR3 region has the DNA TGTGCCACGGGGAGGGTGGGTGAGGAGACCCAGTACTTC.